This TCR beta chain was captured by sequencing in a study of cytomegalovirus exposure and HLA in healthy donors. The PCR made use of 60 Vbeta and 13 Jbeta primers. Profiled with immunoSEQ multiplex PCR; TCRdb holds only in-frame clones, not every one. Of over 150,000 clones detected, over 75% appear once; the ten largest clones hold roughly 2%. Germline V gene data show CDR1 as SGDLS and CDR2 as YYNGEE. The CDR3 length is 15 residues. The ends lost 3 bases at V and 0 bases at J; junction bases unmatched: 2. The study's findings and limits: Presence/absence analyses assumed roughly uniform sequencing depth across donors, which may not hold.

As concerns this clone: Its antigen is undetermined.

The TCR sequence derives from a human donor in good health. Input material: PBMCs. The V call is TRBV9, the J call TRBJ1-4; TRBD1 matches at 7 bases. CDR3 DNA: TGTGCCAGCAGCGGAGACAGGGCAACTAATGAAAAACTGTTTTTT. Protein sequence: CASSGDRATNEKLFF.